The 19 T cell receptor beta chains reported below all come from one sample, sequenced in a study of blood T cells in healthy people across ages. A second PCR of 7 to 11 cycles used a sample-barcoded 5' primer and a J-beta primer mix. TCRdb re-called the 5' RACE reads through MiXCR, storing one row per CDR3 protein. The table lists about 720,000 distinct CDR3 sequences, about a fifth of them singletons. Input material: blood. Every receptor here comes from an older man in good health.

This chain joins TRBV18 and TRBJ2-7; 10 nucleotides match TRBD2. The J call is doubtful: the DNA matches TRBJ2-1 better. Germline V gene data show CDR1 as KGHSH and CDR2 as LQKENI. CDR3 size: 16 residues. CDR3 loop: CASSRRESSGSGEQFF. The CDR3 nucleotides are TGTGCCAGCTCACGACGGGAGTCTAGCGGGAGTGGTGAGCAGTTCTTC.

This clonotype turned up a few times. The chain links TRBV3-1 to TRBJ1-6, with D unresolved. Trimming removed 0 bases from V and 13 bases from J, with 10 bases in between. Germline V gene lookup returns CDR1 LGHDT and CDR2 YNNKEL (reference sequence). This CDR3 has 13 amino acids. The CDR3 here is CASSQDRWRPLHF. DNA of the CDR3: TGTGCCAGCAGCCAAGACAGGTGGCGGCCCCTCCACTTT.

This clonotype was observed a handful of times. V is TRBV6-1 and J is TRBJ1-1; D call uncertain. Germline-derived CDR1 and CDR2 are MNHNS and SASEGT. The V end was cut by 7 bases, the J end by 5 bases, with 14 bases between. The length of the CDR3 is 13 residues. The CDR3 reads CASIRVFRTEAFF. CDR3 sequence (DNA): TGTGCCAGCATTCGGGTCTTTAGGACTGAAGCTTTCTTT.

This sequence joins TRBV24-1 and TRBJ2-1, with D uncertain. The V gene's germline CDR1 is KGHDR and CDR2 SFDVKD. The CDR3 is 13 amino acids. V gave up 4 bases and J gave up 8 bases, with 11 bases separating them. CDR3: CATSDSSGDEQFF. In DNA, the CDR3 is TGTGCCACCAGTGACTCCTCAGGCGATGAGCAGTTCTTC.

This clonotype was observed a few times. V gene TRBV20-1 combines with J gene TRBJ2-5; D possibly corresponds to TRBD2 (7 bases). The CDR3 totals 15 residues. The germline V gene encodes CDR1 DFQATT and CDR2 SNEGSKA (reference sequence). Trimming cost V 7 bases and J 5 bases, with 23 bases left between them. The DNA for the CDR3 is TGCAGTGGCCAGCTTATGGGGGGGGCCCTCGAGACCCAGTACTTC. It codes for CSGQLMGGALETQYF.

This clonotype was picked up a small number of times. The genes are TRBV5-1 and TRBJ2-1, with 7 bases fitting TRBD2. V was pared by 0 bases and J by 8 bases, with 5 bases of the junction left unmatched. Germline V gives CDR1 SGHRS, CDR2 YFSETQ. This CDR3 has 14 residues. The CDR3 loop is CASSLGLGRDEQFF. CDR3 in DNA: TGCGCCAGCAGCTTGGGACTAGGGAGGGATGAGCAGTTCTTC.

There are a few counts of this clonotype. The V call is TRBV15, the J call TRBJ2-5; maybe TRBD2 (5 bases). V lost 0 bases and J 7 bases, leaving 9 bases between the germline ends. The length of the CDR3 is 13 residues. The germline CDR1 and CDR2 sequences are LNHNV and YYDKDF (reference sequence). The CDR3 reads CATSREDWATQYF. Written as DNA, the CDR3 is TGTGCCACCAGCAGAGAGGACTGGGCGACCCAGTACTTC.

This clonotype was picked up a small number of times. The chain carries TRBV7-3 and TRBJ1-6, with a possible D match to TRBD1 (6 bases). The CDR3 sequence is 14 residues long. V was pared by 4 bases and J by 7 bases, with 11 bases between. Germline CDR1 reads SGHTA; CDR2 reads FQGTGA. The CDR3 is CASSSQGYNSPLHF. The CDR3 DNA is TGTGCCAGCAGCTCTCAGGGGTACAATTCACCCCTCCACTTT.

This clonotype was detected only a few times. V is TRBV14 and J is TRBJ2-7; D could derive from TRBD1 or TRBD2 (5 bases each). With 0 bases removed from V and 5 bases from J, the gap between germline ends came to 14 bases. This CDR3 region has 15 residues. Germline V gene data show CDR1 as SGHDN and CDR2 as FVKESK. CDR3 loop: CASSQDKKGRDEQYV. The CDR3 DNA sequence: TGTGCCAGCAGCCAAGACAAAAAGGGGCGGGACGAGCAGTACGTC.

The chain's CDR3 is CASSLGTGRSPEQYF. The DNA of the CDR3 is TGTGCCAGCAGTTTAGGGACAGGGAGGTCTCCCGAGCAGTACTTC. The V gene is TRBV12-3 or TRBV12-4, the J gene TRBJ2-7; 8 positions agree with TRBD1. This CDR3 has 15 residues. J gave up 6 bases and V 1 base, and 8 bases lay outside the gene matches.

This clonotype appeared many times. J is TRBJ1-1 and V is TRBV7-6; 7 positions match TRBD1. Germline CDR1 reads SGHVS; CDR2 reads FNYEAQ. J lost 5 bases, V lost 5 bases, and 5 bases had no gene match. CDR3 length: 13 residues. The CDR3 DNA reads as TGTGCCAGCAGCCACAGGGGACCGACTGAAGCTTTCTTT. Its protein product is CASSHRGPTEAFF.

The chain is built from TRBV6-5 and TRBJ1-2; 10 nucleotides align to TRBD1. The V gene end was trimmed by 1 base and the J gene end by 2 bases; junction bases not matched to a gene: 4. From germline, CDR1 is MNHEY and CDR2 SVGAGI. The CDR3 contains 16 residues. CDR3 in DNA: TGTGCCAGCAGTTACTACGGGACAGGGGTAAACTATGGCTACACCTTC. Its translation is CASSYYGTGVNYGYTF.

The V and J genes are TRBV19 and TRBJ2-2; either TRBD1 or TRBD2 may fit D (5 bases each). Germline V gene sequence: CDR1 LNHDA, CDR2 SQIVND (reference sequence). The germline V and J ends were trimmed by 5 bases and 0 bases, with 13 bases remaining between them. CDR3 length equals 16 residues. CDR3: CASSVTGTSNTGELFF. The CDR3 DNA sequence: TGTGCCAGTAGTGTGACGGGGACCTCGAACACCGGGGAGCTGTTTTTT.

This clonotype was picked up a small number of times. The chain couples TRBV28 to TRBJ1-1; D remains unclear. The CDR3 covers 15 residues. Germline V gene lookup returns CDR1 MDHEN and CDR2 SYDVKM. The germline V and J ends were trimmed by 5 bases and 2 bases, with 15 bases remaining between them. The CDR3 reads CASSQTSGRNTEAFF. The CDR3 DNA is TGTGCCAGCAGTCAAACGTCCGGGCGCAACACTGAAGCTTTCTTT.

Notes on this clonotype: Since a much larger clone is just one base distant, this may be a read error. This rearrangement joins TRBV7-9 to TRBJ2-4, with 14 bases aligning to TRBD2. Germline-derived CDR1 and CDR2 are SEHNR and FQNEAQ (reference sequence). This CDR3 spans 16 amino acids. CDR3 sequence reads: CASSSGLAGVSNIQHF. The CDR3 DNA reads as TGTGCCAGCAGCTCGGGACTAGCGGGAGTTTCAAACATTCAGCACTTC.

This clonotype was counted only a few times. The chain uses TRBV5-1 and TRBJ2-3; D is possibly TRBD1 (6 bases). With 6 bases removed from V and 1 base from J, the gap between germline ends came to 12 bases. The CDR3 has 14 residues. CDR1 SGHRS and CDR2 YFSETQ come from the germline V gene. CDR3 region: CASMAGDRTDTQYF. The CDR3 coding sequence is TGCGCCAGCATGGCAGGGGACCGCACAGATACGCAGTATTTT.

CDR3 amino acids: CASSLTGEWYGYTF. DNA for the CDR3: TGTGCCAGCAGTTTAACAGGGGAATGGTATGGCTACACCTTC. The J gene is TRBJ1-2, the V gene TRBV27, with 7 bases matching TRBD1. The CDR3 totals 14 residues. Trimming took 2 bases from V and 5 from J; bases not matched to a gene: 5. Germline V gene data show CDR1 as MNHEY and CDR2 as SMNVEV (reference sequence).

In this sample, this clonotype turned up a few times. The gene calls are TRBV7-8 and TRBJ2-2; the D gene could be TRBD1 or TRBD2 (5 bases each). This CDR3 comprises 14 residues. Germline V gene data show CDR1 as SGHVS and CDR2 as FQNEAQ. V was clipped by 5 bases and J by 2 bases, with 9 bases between them. CDR3 sequence: CASSRDLNTGELFF. The CDR3 nucleotides are TGTGCCAGCAGCCGGGACCTAAACACCGGGGAGCTGTTTTTT.

This clonotype has just a few counts. This is likely a read error, given that the CDR3 carries no conserved phenylalanine or tryptophan at its end. This chain links TRBV29-1 with TRBJ2-1, with no clear D. CDR1 and CDR2 (germline): SQVTM, ANQGSEA. The CDR3 consists of 8 residues. V gave up 1 base and J gave up 12 bases, with 1 base separating them. In nucleotides, the CDR3 is TGCAGCGTTGAAGGGCAGTTCCTC. This translates into CSVEGQFL.